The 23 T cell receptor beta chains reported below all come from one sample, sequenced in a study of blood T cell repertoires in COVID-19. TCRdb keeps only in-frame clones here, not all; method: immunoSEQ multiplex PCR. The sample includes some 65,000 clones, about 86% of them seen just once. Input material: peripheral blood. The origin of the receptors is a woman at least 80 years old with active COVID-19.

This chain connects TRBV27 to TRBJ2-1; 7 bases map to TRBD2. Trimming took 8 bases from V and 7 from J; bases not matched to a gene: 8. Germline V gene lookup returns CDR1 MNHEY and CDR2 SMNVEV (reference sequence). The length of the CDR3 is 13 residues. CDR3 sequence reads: CASLPMGGNEQFF. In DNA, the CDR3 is TGTGCCAGCTTACCCATGGGAGGGAATGAGCAGTTCTTC.

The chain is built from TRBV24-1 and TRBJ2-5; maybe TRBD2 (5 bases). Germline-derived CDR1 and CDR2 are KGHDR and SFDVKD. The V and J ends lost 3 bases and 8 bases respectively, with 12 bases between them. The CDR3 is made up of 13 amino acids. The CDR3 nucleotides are TGTGCCACCAGTGATCCCCTTCGGGGAACCCAGTACTTC. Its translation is CATSDPLRGTQYF.

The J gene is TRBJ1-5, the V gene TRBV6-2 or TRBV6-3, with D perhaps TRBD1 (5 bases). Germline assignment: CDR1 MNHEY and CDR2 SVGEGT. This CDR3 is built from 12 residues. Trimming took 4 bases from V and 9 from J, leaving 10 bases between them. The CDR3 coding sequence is TGTGCCAGCAGTTCCGGGACTTTGCCCCAGCATTTT. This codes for CASSSGTLPQHF.

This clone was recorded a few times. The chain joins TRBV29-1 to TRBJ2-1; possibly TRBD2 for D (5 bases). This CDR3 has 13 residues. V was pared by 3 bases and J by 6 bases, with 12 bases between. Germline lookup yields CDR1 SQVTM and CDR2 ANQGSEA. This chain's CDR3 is CSVDAGEGNEQFF. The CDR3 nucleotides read TGCAGCGTTGACGCGGGCGAAGGCAATGAGCAGTTCTTC.

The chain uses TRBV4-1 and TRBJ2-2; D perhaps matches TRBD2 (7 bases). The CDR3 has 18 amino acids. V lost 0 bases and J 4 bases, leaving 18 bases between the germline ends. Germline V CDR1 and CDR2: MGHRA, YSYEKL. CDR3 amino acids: CASSQDIRRGGGTGELFF. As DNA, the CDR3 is TGCGCCAGCAGCCAAGATATCAGGAGGGGGGGCGGCACCGGGGAGCTGTTTTTT.

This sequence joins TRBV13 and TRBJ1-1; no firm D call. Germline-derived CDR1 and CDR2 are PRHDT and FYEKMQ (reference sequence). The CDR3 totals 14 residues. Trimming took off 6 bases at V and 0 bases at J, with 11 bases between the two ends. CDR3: CASSTQALNTEAFF. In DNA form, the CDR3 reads TGTGCCAGCAGTACTCAGGCCCTGAACACTGAAGCTTTCTTT.

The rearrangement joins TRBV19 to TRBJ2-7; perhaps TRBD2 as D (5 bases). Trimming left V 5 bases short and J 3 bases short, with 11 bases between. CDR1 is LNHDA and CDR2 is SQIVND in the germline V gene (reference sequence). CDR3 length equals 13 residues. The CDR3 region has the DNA TGTGCCAGTAGTCGGGGAAAAATCTACGAGCAGTACTTC. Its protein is CASSRGKIYEQYF.

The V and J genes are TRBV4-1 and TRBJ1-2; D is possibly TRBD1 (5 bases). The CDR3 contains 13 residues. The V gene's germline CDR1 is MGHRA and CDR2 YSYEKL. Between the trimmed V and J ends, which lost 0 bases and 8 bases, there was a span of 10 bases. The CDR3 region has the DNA TGCGCCAGCAGCCAAGAATTGGGGCGAGGCTACACCTTC. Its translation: CASSQELGRGYTF.

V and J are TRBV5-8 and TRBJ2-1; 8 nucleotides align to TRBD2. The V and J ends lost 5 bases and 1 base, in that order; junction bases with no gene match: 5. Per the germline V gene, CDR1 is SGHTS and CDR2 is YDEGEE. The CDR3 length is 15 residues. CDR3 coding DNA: TGTGCCAGCAGAACTAGCGGAGCATCCTACAATGAGCAGTTCTTC. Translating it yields CASRTSGASYNEQFF.

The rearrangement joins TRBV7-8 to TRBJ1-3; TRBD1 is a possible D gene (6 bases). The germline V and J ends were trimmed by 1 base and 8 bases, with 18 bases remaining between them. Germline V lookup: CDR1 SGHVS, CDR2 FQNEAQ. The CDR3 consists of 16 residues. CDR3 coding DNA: TGTGCCAGCAGCTTAGGGGTGTTGGGAGAGGGGGACACCATATATTTT. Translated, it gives CASSLGVLGEGDTIYF.

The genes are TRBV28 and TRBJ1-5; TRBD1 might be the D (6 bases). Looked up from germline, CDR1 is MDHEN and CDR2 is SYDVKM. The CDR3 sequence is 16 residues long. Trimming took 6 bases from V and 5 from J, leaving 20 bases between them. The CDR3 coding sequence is TGTGCCAGCAGGTCACCGGGACACGAGGGCTATCAGCCCCAGCATTTT. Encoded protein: CASRSPGHEGYQPQHF.

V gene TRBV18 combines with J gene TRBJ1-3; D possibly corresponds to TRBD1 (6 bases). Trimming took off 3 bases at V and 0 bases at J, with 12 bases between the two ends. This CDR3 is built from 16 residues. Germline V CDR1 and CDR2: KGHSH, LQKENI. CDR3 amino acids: CASSPGAGNSGNTIYF. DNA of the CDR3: TGTGCCAGCTCACCGGGGGCAGGAAACTCTGGAAACACCATATATTTT.

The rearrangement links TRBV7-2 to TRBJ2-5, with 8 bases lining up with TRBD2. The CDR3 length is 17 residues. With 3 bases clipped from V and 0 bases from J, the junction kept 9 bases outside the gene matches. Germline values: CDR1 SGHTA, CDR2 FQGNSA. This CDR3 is CASSFRRGAPHQETQYF. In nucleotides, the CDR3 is TGTGCCAGCAGCTTTCGGCGGGGGGCCCCCCACCAAGAGACCCAGTACTTC.

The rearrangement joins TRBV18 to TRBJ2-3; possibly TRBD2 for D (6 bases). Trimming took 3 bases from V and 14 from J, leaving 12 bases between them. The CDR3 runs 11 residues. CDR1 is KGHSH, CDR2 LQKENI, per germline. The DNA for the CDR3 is TGTGCCAGCTCACCTGAGCGGGTTCCGTATTTT. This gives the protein CASSPERVPYF.

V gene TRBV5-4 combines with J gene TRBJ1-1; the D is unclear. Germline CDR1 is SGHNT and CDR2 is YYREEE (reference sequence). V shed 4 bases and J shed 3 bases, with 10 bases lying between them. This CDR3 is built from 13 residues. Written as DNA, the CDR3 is TGTGCCAGCAGCCGACTAGACGACACTGAAGCTTTCTTT. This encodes CASSRLDDTEAFF.

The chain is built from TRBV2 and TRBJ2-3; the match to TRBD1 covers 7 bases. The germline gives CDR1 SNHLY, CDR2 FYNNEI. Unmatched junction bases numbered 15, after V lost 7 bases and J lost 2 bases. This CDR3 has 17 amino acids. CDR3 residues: CASNGPPGGAVTDTQYF. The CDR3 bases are TGTGCCAGCAATGGCCCCCCAGGGGGTGCCGTCACAGATACGCAGTATTTT.

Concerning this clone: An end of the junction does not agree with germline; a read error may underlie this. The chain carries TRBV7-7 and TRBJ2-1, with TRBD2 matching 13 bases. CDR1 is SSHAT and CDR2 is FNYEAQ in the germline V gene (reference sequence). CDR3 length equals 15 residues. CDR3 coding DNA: TGTGCTAGCAGCCCGGGACTAGCGGGATACAATGAGCAGTTCTTC. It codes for CASSPGLAGYNEQFF.

The CDR3 bases are TGTGCCAGCAGAGGACAGGGTGGGTACGAGCAGTACTTC. It is translated as CASRGQGGYEQYF. The chain is built from TRBV27 and TRBJ2-7; 8 bases match TRBD1. The CDR3 runs to 13 residues. Germline CDR1 reads MNHEY; CDR2 reads SMNVEV (reference sequence). V gave up 6 bases and J gave up 4 bases; unmatched junction bases: 5.

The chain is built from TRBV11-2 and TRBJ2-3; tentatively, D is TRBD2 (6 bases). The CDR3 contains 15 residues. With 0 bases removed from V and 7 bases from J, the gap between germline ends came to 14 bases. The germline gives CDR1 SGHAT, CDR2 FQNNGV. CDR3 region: CASSLDGTRGYTQYF. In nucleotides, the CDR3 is TGTGCCAGCAGCTTAGATGGGACTCGTGGATATACGCAGTATTTT.

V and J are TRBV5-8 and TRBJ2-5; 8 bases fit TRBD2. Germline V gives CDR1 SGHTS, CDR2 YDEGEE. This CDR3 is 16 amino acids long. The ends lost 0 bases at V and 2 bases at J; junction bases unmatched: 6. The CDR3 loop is CASSLGLAGTQETQYF. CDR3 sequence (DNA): TGTGCCAGCAGCTTGGGCTTAGCGGGGACGCAAGAGACCCAGTACTTC.

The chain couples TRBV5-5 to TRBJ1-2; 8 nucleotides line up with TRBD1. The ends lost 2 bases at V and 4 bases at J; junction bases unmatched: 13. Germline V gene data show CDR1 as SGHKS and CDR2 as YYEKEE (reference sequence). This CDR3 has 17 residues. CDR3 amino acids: CASSLGLTGGLGYGYTF. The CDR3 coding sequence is TGTGCCAGCAGCTTAGGGCTAACAGGGGGTTTGGGCTATGGCTACACCTTC. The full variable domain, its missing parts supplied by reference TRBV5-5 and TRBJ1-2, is DAGVTQSPTHLIKTRGQQVTLRCSPISGHKSVSWYQQVLGQGPQFIFQYYEKEERGRGNFPDRFSARQFPNYSSELNVNALLLGDSALYLCASSLGLTGGLGYGYTFGSGTRLTVV.

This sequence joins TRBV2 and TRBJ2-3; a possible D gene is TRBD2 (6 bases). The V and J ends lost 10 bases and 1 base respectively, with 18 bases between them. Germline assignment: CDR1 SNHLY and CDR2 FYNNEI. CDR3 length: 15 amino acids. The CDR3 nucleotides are TGTGCCATCAGACAAACGGCTAGCGGCACAGATACGCAGTATTTT. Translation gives CAIRQTASGTDTQYF.

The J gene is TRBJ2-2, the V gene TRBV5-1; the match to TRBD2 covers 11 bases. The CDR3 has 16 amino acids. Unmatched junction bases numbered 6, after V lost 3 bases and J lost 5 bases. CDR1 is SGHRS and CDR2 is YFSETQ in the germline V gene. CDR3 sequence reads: CASSSTGTSGTGELFF. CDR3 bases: TGCGCCAGCAGCTCAACCGGGACTAGCGGAACCGGGGAGCTGTTTTTT.